These T cell receptor beta chains were read from a single sample in a study of blood T cell repertoires in COVID-19. The table came from immunoSEQ multiplex PCR; TCRdb's copy has only in-frame clones and leaves some out. The data contain about 34,000 clones, approximately 81% of them singletons. The sample taken for sequencing was peripheral blood. These receptors were obtained from a man between 65 and 79 years old with COVID-19, enrolled during active disease. The CDR3 runs from the conserved cysteine through the conserved F or W. Some rows have no size entry. The others give once, few or many, or a class for an expanded clone.

V gene	clone size	J gene	CDR3 protein
TRBV2	few	TRBJ1-2	CASSLRGSNYGYTF
TRBV5-1	few	TRBJ1-1	CASSMTGTGEAEAFF
TRBV4-2	-	TRBJ1-2	CASSQDWGQLHGYTF
TRBV24-1	-	TRBJ2-3	CATSVRQGLDTQYF
TRBV9	once	TRBJ2-1	CASSVGSSGNEQFF
TRBV30	-	TRBJ1-2	CAWSVRTTGGIYGYTF
TRBV7-3	-	TRBJ1-1	CASSFSRNTEAFF
TRBV5-6	-	TRBJ1-2	CASSAGGYGYTF
TRBV2	-	TRBJ2-7	CASSFPGDSYSYEQYF
TRBV28	once	TRBJ1-1	CASHRKLRGDTEAFF
TRBV11-2	-	TRBJ1-5	CASSSLRAGRDQPQHF
TRBV18	-	TRBJ1-5	CASSPRRNNQPQHF
TRBV15	-	TRBJ1-1	CATSRVKGGTEAFF
TRBV4-3	-	TRBJ1-5	CASSQEGGLSNQPQHF